This T cell receptor (beta chain) emerged from a study of beta chain features in type 1 diabetes. This clone was found a few times. Its target is unknown. General study points: A possible short-template PCR bias applies equally to patients and controls. Within each of all four CD4+ subsets, Type 1 diabetes patients had TCRB CDR3s that were moderately but significantly shorter. More deletions and fewer insertions at VDJ junctions were seen in type 1 diabetes patients.

The authors reverse transcribed all of the isolated RNA, so sequencing captured expressed TCRB transcripts. Generated by immunoSEQ multiplex PCR, the TCRdb table keeps only in-frame clones and is missing some. The repertoire includes fewer than 550,000 clones, about an eighth of them detected once, and 0.045% to 0.06% sits in the top ten. With 2 bases removed from V and 5 bases from J, the gap between germline ends came to 21 bases. Germline V lookup: CDR1 GTSNPN, CDR2 SVGIG (reference sequence). The CDR3 consists of 16 residues. The genes are TRBV30 and TRBJ2-5; weak D call: TRBD2 (7 bases). This TCR was recovered from a woman aged 18-29 years in good health. Material: naive CD4+ T cells from blood. CDR3 amino acids: CAWSINPPGGPETQYF. The CDR3 DNA is TGTGCCTGGAGTATCAACCCCCCCGGGGGGCCGGAGACCCAGTACTTC.